Below are 29 T cell receptor beta chains sequenced from a single sample in a study of cytomegalovirus exposure and HLA in healthy donors. Some clones are missing from TCRdb's copy, which holds only in-frame ones; the method was immunoSEQ multiplex PCR. The profile shows over 150,000 clones, about 86% of them singletons. Sequencing input: PBMCs. Receptors originate from a woman aged 25 to 39 in good health and CMV-seronegative.

The sample holds one count of this clone. The chain joins TRBV15 to TRBJ1-4; perhaps TRBD1 as D (5 bases). The CDR3 runs 15 residues. The germline V gene has CDR1 LNHNV and CDR2 YYDKDF (reference sequence). V was pared by 0 bases and J by 5 bases, with 10 bases between. Here the CDR3 reads CATSRDGGWNEKLFF. The CDR3 DNA reads TGTGCCACCAGCAGAGATGGGGGATGGAATGAAAAACTGTTTTTT.

The rearrangement uses TRBV7-8 and TRBJ1-4; a possible D gene is TRBD1 (6 bases). Germline loops: CDR1 SGHVS, CDR2 FQNEAQ. CDR3 length equals 14 residues. The germline V and J ends were trimmed by 8 bases and 1 base, with 11 bases remaining between them. The CDR3 protein is CASSKGGTNEKLFF. The CDR3 coding sequence is TGTGCCAGCTCAAAGGGGGGAACTAATGAAAAACTGTTTTTT.

V is TRBV14 and J is TRBJ1-1; the D is unclear. The length of the CDR3 is 15 residues. CDR1 and CDR2 (germline): SGHDN, FVKESK. V was clipped by 2 bases and J by 3 bases, with 13 bases between them. CDR3 nucleotide sequence: TGTGCCAGCAGCCAACGGAAGGGATTAGACACTGAAGCTTTCTTT. It yields the protein CASSQRKGLDTEAFF.

The chain recombines TRBV6-6 with TRBJ2-3; TRBD2 agrees at 11 bases. CDR3 length: 15 residues. CDR1 is MNHNY and CDR2 is SVGAGI in the germline V gene (reference sequence). V was clipped by 1 base and J by 7 bases; unmatched bases: 4. CDR3 coding DNA: TGTGCCAGCAGTTACTTTACTAGCGGGAGAAATACGCAGTATTTT. Translation: CASSYFTSGRNTQYF.

The chain links TRBV14 to TRBJ2-1, with 12 bases identical to TRBD2. Trimming took 2 bases from V and 12 from J; bases not matched to a gene: 11. This CDR3 is 16 amino acids long. Germline V gene data show CDR1 as SGHDN and CDR2 as FVKESK. The chain's CDR3 is CASSQTGLAGGGGQFF. The DNA of the CDR3 is TGTGCCAGCAGCCAAACGGGACTAGCGGGTGGCGGTGGGCAGTTCTTC.

The V and J genes are TRBV7-3 and TRBJ2-7, with TRBD2 as a possible D gene (5 bases). CDR3 length: 13 amino acids. CDR1 and CDR2 from the germline V gene are SGHTA and FQGTGA. V dropped 0 bases and J dropped 7 bases, with 10 bases sitting between them. The CDR3 nucleotides read TGTGCCAGCAGCTTAACCTACTCGGGGGAGCAGTACTTC. It yields the protein CASSLTYSGEQYF.

This chain links TRBV28 with TRBJ2-1; possibly TRBD1 or TRBD2 for D (6 bases each). Germline loops: CDR1 MDHEN, CDR2 SYDVKM. V was shortened by 6 bases and J by 0 bases, with 15 bases between the two germline ends. CDR3 length: 16 residues. The CDR3 region has the DNA TGTGCCAGCAGCCATTGGGGGGCGCGCTCCTACAATGAGCAGTTCTTC. Its translation is CASSHWGARSYNEQFF. Full variable domain (remainder filled in from reference TRBV28 and TRBJ2-1): DVKVTQSSRYLVKRTGEKVFLECVQDMDHENMFWYRQDPGLGLRLIYFSYDVKMKEKGDIPEGYSVSREKKERFSLILESASTNQTSMYLCASSHWGARSYNEQFFGPGTRLTVL.

This chain links TRBV9 with TRBJ1-5; no reliable D call. This CDR3 contains 15 residues. V was clipped by 0 bases and J by 0 bases, with 7 bases between them. The V gene's germline CDR1 is SGDLS and CDR2 YYNGEE. CDR3 region: CASSVEGYSNQPQHF. CDR3 coding DNA: TGTGCCAGCAGCGTAGAAGGGTATAGCAATCAGCCCCAGCATTTT.

This clone was seen a single time. The chain combines TRBV5-1 with TRBJ1-4, with D possibly matching TRBD1 (5 bases). The CDR3 sequence is 15 residues long. Germline CDR1 reads SGHRS; CDR2 reads YFSETQ. The V gene lost 5 bases and the J gene lost 5 bases, with 16 bases spanning the gap. CDR3 sequence reads: CASRWSDSYNEKLFF. CDR3 nucleotide sequence: TGCGCCAGCAGATGGTCAGACAGTTACAATGAAAAACTGTTTTTT.

The J gene is TRBJ2-1, the V gene TRBV28, with TRBD1 matching over 9 bases. Looked up from germline, CDR1 is MDHEN and CDR2 is SYDVKM. After removal of 5 bases from V and 3 bases from J, the junction contained 14 bases not matched to a gene. The CDR3 has 18 residues. This CDR3 is CASSLGTGSPASYNEQFF. As DNA, the CDR3 is TGTGCCAGCAGTCTCGGGACAGGGTCTCCCGCGAGCTACAATGAGCAGTTCTTC.

This clone appeared a single time. The gene calls are TRBV7-2 and TRBJ2-5; D is unclear. CDR1 is SGHTA and CDR2 is FQGNSA in the germline V gene. Deletions cut 4 bases from V and 1 base from J, with 7 bases between. There are 13 residues in the CDR3. CDR3 DNA sequence: TGTGCCAGCAGCTCCCTGACCCAAGAGACCCAGTACTTC. Protein product: CASSSLTQETQYF.

This clone was counted only a few times. Other nucleotide sequences in the sample specify the same CDR3. This chain connects TRBV5-1 to TRBJ2-6; D is unclear. Germline CDR1 is SGHRS and CDR2 is YFSETQ. Trimming pared 1 base from V and 1 base from J, leaving 6 bases between. The CDR3 totals 15 residues. For the CDR3, the DNA is TGCGCCAGCAGCTTGACAGCTTCTGGGGCCAACGTCCTGACTTTC. Translating it yields CASSLTASGANVLTF. Using reference TRBV5-1 and TRBJ2-6 for the parts outside the CDR3, the full variable domain is KAGVTQTPRYLIKTRGQQVTLSCSPISGHRSVSWYQQTPGQGLQFLFEYFSETQRNKGNFPGRFSGRQFSNSRSEMNVSTLELGDSALYLCASSLTASGANVLTFGAGSRLTVL.

The CDR3, as DNA: TGTGCCAGCAGCGGCGGGGGATTTAACACAGATACGCAGTATTTT. It translates to CASSGGGFNTDTQYF. This chain joins TRBV2 and TRBJ2-3; TRBD2 matches at 7 bases. The V and J ends lost 6 bases and 2 bases, in that order; junction bases with no gene match: 8. CDR1 and CDR2 (germline): SNHLY, FYNNEI. The CDR3 is 15 residues long.

The V gene is TRBV7-7, the J gene TRBJ2-5; D might be TRBD1 or TRBD2, each matching 6 bases. The germline V gene has CDR1 SSHAT and CDR2 FNYEAQ (reference sequence). V lost 4 bases, J lost 7 bases, and 16 bases lay in between. There are 14 residues in the CDR3. The DNA of the CDR3 is TGTGCCAGCAGCTCGGAGGGGGGCTCTGGGACCCAGTACTTC. Its translation: CASSSEGGSGTQYF. Filled out from reference TRBV7-7 and TRBJ2-5, the complete variable domain reads GAGVSQSPRYKVTKRGQDVTLRCDPISSHATLYWYQQALGQGPEFLTYFNYEAQPDKSGLPSDRFSAERPEGSISTLTIQRTEQRDSAMYRCASSSEGGSGTQYFGPGTRLLVL.

The DNA of the CDR3 is TGTGCCAGTACCTCATCAGACAGGGTAGGCACCGGGGAGCTGTTTTTT. Protein product: CASTSSDRVGTGELFF. The chain employs TRBV19 and TRBJ2-2; 7 bases agree with TRBD1. After removal of 7 bases from V and 4 bases from J, the junction contained 12 bases not matched to a gene. This CDR3 comprises 16 residues. Germline CDR1 is LNHDA and CDR2 is SQIVND (reference sequence).

This clone appeared once. The V and J genes are TRBV28 and TRBJ1-4; no clear D gene. Trimming took 6 bases from V and 0 from J, leaving 17 bases between them. The CDR3 contains 17 residues. The germline CDR1 and CDR2 sequences are MDHEN and SYDVKM. In DNA, the CDR3 is TGTGCCAGCAGCCGCATATTCGTGGGTGCAACTAATGAAAAACTGTTTTTT. It encodes CASSRIFVGATNEKLFF.

The J gene is TRBJ2-3, the V gene TRBV7-9, with a possible D match to TRBD2 (6 bases). With 1 base removed from V and 0 bases from J, the gap between germline ends came to 8 bases. Germline CDR1 reads SEHNR; CDR2 reads FQNEAQ (reference sequence). The CDR3 has 15 residues. CDR3 nucleotide sequence: TGTGCCAGCAGCTTAGAGGGGAGGAGCACAGATACGCAGTATTTT. This gives the protein CASSLEGRSTDTQYF.

The chain employs TRBV10-3 and TRBJ1-2; D is undetermined. Looked up from germline, CDR1 is ENHRY and CDR2 is SYGVKD. Between the trimmed V and J ends, which lost 0 bases and 0 bases, there was a span of 8 bases. This CDR3 comprises 15 residues. The CDR3 region has the DNA TGTGCCATCAGTGAGTCCCGAAATGCTAACTATGGCTACACCTTC. Its translation: CAISESRNANYGYTF.

The V and J genes are TRBV27 and TRBJ1-5; unclear D gene. The CDR3 consists of 16 residues. The germline V gene encodes CDR1 MNHEY and CDR2 SMNVEV (reference sequence). Trimming removed 2 bases from V and 2 bases from J, with 13 bases in between. The CDR3 DNA sequence: TGTGCCAGCAGTTTAGGCAGCCAGCCTGGCAATCAGCCCCAGCATTTT. Its protein product is CASSLGSQPGNQPQHF.

The rearrangement uses TRBV7-8 and TRBJ1-5, with 7 bases that match TRBD1. The CDR3 has 15 residues. J was trimmed by 0 bases and V by 5 bases; bases with no gene match: 4. CDR1 is SGHVS and CDR2 is FQNEAQ in the germline V gene. CDR3 sequence: CASSVDRVSNQPQHF. The CDR3 DNA follows: TGTGCCAGCAGCGTCGACAGGGTTAGCAATCAGCCCCAGCATTTT. The full variable domain, in which reference TRBV7-8 and TRBJ1-5 provide the parts outside the CDR3, is GAGVSQSPRYKVAKRGQDVALRCDPISGHVSLFWYQQALGQGPEFLTYFQNEAQLDKSGLPSDRFFAERPEGSVSTLKIQRTQQEDSAVYLCASSVDRVSNQPQHFGDGTRLSIL.

The rearrangement uses TRBV4-1 and TRBJ1-2, with D possibly matching TRBD1 (6 bases). V was shortened by 5 bases and J by 3 bases, with 16 bases between the two germline ends. From germline, CDR1 is MGHRA and CDR2 YSYEKL. CDR3 size: 15 residues. The DNA for the CDR3 is TGCGCCAGCAGCGAATATAGCAGGGGTGACTATGGCTACACCTTC. This sequence encodes CASSEYSRGDYGYTF.

J is TRBJ1-2 and V is TRBV28; TRBD1 aligns across 9 bases. CDR3 length: 16 amino acids. Germline CDR1 reads MDHEN; CDR2 reads SYDVKM. After removal of 0 bases from V and 2 bases from J, the junction contained 4 bases not matched to a gene. The CDR3 protein is CASSLWHRGQNYGYTF. CDR3 nucleotides: TGTGCCAGCAGTTTATGGCACAGGGGGCAGAACTATGGCTACACCTTC.

The V call is TRBV28, the J call TRBJ1-4; D perhaps matches TRBD1 (5 bases). CDR3 size: 14 residues. The V gene lost 6 bases and the J gene lost 1 base, with 9 bases spanning the gap. Looked up from germline, CDR1 is MDHEN and CDR2 is SYDVKM. The CDR3 sequence is CASRSGETNEKLFF. Here the CDR3 DNA reads TGTGCCAGCAGGTCGGGGGAAACTAATGAAAAACTGTTTTTT.

J is TRBJ2-2 and V is TRBV29-1, with a tentative D call TRBD1 (6 bases). V lost 7 bases to trimming and J lost 6 bases, with 15 bases between them. The CDR3 consists of 13 residues. Germline V gives CDR1 SQVTM, CDR2 ANQGSEA. Here the CDR3 reads CSALRGTSGELFF. DNA for the CDR3: TGCAGCGCCCTGAGGGGGACCTCCGGGGAGCTGTTTTTT.

In this sample, this clone turned up a few times. The rearrangement joins TRBV2 to TRBJ2-3; 11 bases line up with TRBD2. CDR1 is SNHLY, CDR2 FYNNEI, per germline. V shed 8 bases, J shed 4 bases, and the junction held 5 bases outside the gene matches. CDR3 length: 14 residues. The CDR3 region is CASSLAGEADTQYF. CDR3 coding DNA: TGTGCCAGCTCACTAGCGGGGGAAGCAGATACGCAGTATTTT.

V and J are TRBV19 and TRBJ1-6; D gene uncertain. The CDR3 is 14 amino acids. CDR1 is LNHDA, CDR2 SQIVND, per germline (reference sequence). With 7 bases removed from V and 4 bases from J, the gap between germline ends came to 11 bases. The CDR3 sequence is CASKKEAYNSPLHF. The CDR3 DNA follows: TGTGCCAGTAAAAAGGAAGCTTATAATTCACCCCTCCACTTT.

The chain uses TRBV5-1 and TRBJ2-1; D is undetermined. The CDR3 length is 15 residues. V shed 0 bases and J shed 3 bases, with 10 bases lying between them. CDR1 is SGHRS, CDR2 YFSETQ, per germline. CDR3 sequence reads: CASSLGDWNYNEQFF. CDR3 nucleotide sequence: TGCGCCAGCAGCTTGGGAGACTGGAACTACAATGAGCAGTTCTTC.

This clone was picked up one time. This rearrangement joins TRBV7-9 to TRBJ2-7; no definite D call. Germline lookup yields CDR1 SEHNR and CDR2 FQNEAQ (reference sequence). The CDR3 spans 11 residues. V was clipped by 1 base and J by 4 bases, with 2 bases between them. The CDR3 here is CASSLEYEQYF. CDR3 nucleotides: TGTGCCAGCAGCTTAGAGTACGAGCAGTACTTC.

The chain carries TRBV5-4 and TRBJ2-5, with D uncertain. Germline CDR1 is SGHNT and CDR2 is YYREEE (reference sequence). This CDR3 region has 14 residues. V shed 4 bases and J shed 7 bases, with 17 bases lying between them. Written as DNA, the CDR3 is TGTGCCAGCAGCCCACGTTCCGGGCGCCGGACCCAGTACTTC. Its protein product is CASSPRSGRRTQYF.